This TCR beta chain was captured in a study of cytomegalovirus exposure and HLA in healthy donors. Only in-frame clones appear in the TCRdb table, and some are missing; sequencing was by immunoSEQ multiplex PCR. Here the sample spans 70,000 or so clones, around 94% being singletons. Donors were drawn from the approximately 110-subject validation cohort, separate from the roughly 670-subject first cohort. The table lists this clone with a count of one. The source is a young man in good health and CMV-seropositive. Material for sequencing was PBMCs.

CDR3 sequence: CASSMGQGFPGGNQPQHF. CDR3 nucleotide sequence: TGTGCCAGTAGTATGGGACAGGGATTTCCGGGGGGCAATCAGCCCCAGCATTTT. This chain connects TRBV19 to TRBJ1-5; TRBD1 agrees at 9 bases. V lost 3 bases and J lost 2; bases outside the gene matches: 11. The V gene's germline CDR1 is LNHDA and CDR2 SQIVND (reference sequence). The CDR3 extends over 18 amino acids.